Shown below are 23 T cell receptor beta chains from a single sample sequenced in a study of T cell repertoires in ileal Crohn's disease. Some clones are missing from TCRdb's copy, which holds only in-frame ones; the method was immunoSEQ multiplex PCR. The sample includes more than 50,000 clones, roughly nine tenths of them seen just once. Time point specified: neoterminal ileum biopsy at postoperative endoscopy, about 6 months after surgery. Sequences were obtained from ileal tissue. All receptors come from an adult with Crohn's disease.

V and J are TRBV28 and TRBJ1-3, with unresolved D. The ends were cut back, 10 bases at V and 0 bases at J, with 13 bases in the middle. The V gene's germline CDR1 is MDHEN and CDR2 SYDVKM. The CDR3 sequence is 14 residues long. The CDR3 nucleotides are TGTGCCACCAGGAGGTACGGCTCTGGAAACACCATATATTTT. Its translation: CATRRYGSGNTIYF.

The chain carries TRBV19 and TRBJ1-5; D unclear. CDR3 length: 15 residues. Germline lookup yields CDR1 LNHDA and CDR2 SQIVND (reference sequence). Trimming removed 4 bases at V and 1 base at J, with 11 bases between. This CDR3 is CASSTGAASNQPQHF. The CDR3 region has the DNA TGTGCCAGTAGTACCGGAGCAGCGAGCAATCAGCCCCAGCATTTT.

The genes are TRBV6-5 and TRBJ1-3; 7 bases align to TRBD1. After removal of 8 bases from V and 1 base from J, the junction contained 8 bases not matched to a gene. This CDR3 has 15 amino acids. Germline V gives CDR1 MNHEY, CDR2 SVGAGI. CDR3 residues: CASRTTGVSGNTIYF. CDR3 DNA: TGTGCCAGCCGAACCACAGGGGTATCTGGAAACACCATATATTTT.

The chain recombines TRBV20-1 with TRBJ2-4; the D gene is possibly TRBD2 (6 bases). V was cut by 5 bases and J by 15 bases, with 17 bases left in between. The CDR3 has 11 residues. Germline-derived CDR1 and CDR2 are DFQATT and SNEGSKA (reference sequence). CDR3 sequence: CSASGSAPRYF. CDR3 coding DNA: TGCAGTGCTTCCGGGAGCGCCCCACGGTACTTC.

The V call is TRBV14, the J call TRBJ2-7, with 9 positions matching TRBD2. This CDR3 is built from 16 residues. V lost 5 bases, J lost 3 bases, and 11 bases stayed unmatched. The V gene's germline CDR1 is SGHDN and CDR2 FVKESK. The CDR3 is CASSKGGSGGFYEQYV. In DNA form, the CDR3 reads TGTGCCAGCAGCAAAGGGGGTAGCGGGGGCTTCTACGAGCAGTACGTC.

The chain combines TRBV5-1 with TRBJ1-4; 9 nucleotides line up with TRBD1. Germline lookup yields CDR1 SGHRS and CDR2 YFSETQ. With 6 bases clipped from V and 7 bases from J, the junction kept 7 bases outside the gene matches. The length of the CDR3 is 14 residues. The CDR3 spells CASTTGTGPEKLFF. CDR3 in DNA: TGCGCCAGCACCACCGGGACAGGGCCTGAAAAACTGTTTTTT.

The rearrangement links TRBV5-8 to TRBJ2-7; 7 bases map to TRBD1. The CDR3 is made up of 14 amino acids. J lost 7 bases, V lost 8 bases, and 15 bases had no gene match. Germline V gives CDR1 SGHTS, CDR2 YDEGEE. Written as DNA, the CDR3 is TGTGCCAGTTCTGACGGACAGGAGATAGGGGAGCAGTACTTC. This encodes CASSDGQEIGEQYF.

The J gene is TRBJ1-3, the V gene TRBV4-2; D is undetermined. Germline CDR1 and CDR2: LGHNA and YNFKEQ. V shed 0 bases and J shed 0 bases, with 12 bases lying between them. The CDR3 loop spans 17 amino acids. CDR3 DNA sequence: TGTGCCAGCAGCCAAGATGTACAGCCCCGCTCTGGAAACACCATATATTTT. Protein sequence: CASSQDVQPRSGNTIYF.

V usage is TRBV27 and J usage is TRBJ2-7, with TRBD1 matching over 8 bases. The V segment lost 3 bases and the J segment 2 bases; nucleotides outside the gene matches: 12. The CDR3 is made up of 17 amino acids. Germline CDR1 reads MNHEY; CDR2 reads SMNVEV (reference sequence). CDR3 loop: CASSFRTGQGRTYEQYF. In nucleotides, the CDR3 is TGTGCCAGCAGTTTCAGGACTGGACAGGGCCGAACCTACGAGCAGTACTTC.

V gene TRBV18 combines with J gene TRBJ2-1; a weak D match, TRBD1 (6 bases). The V gene's germline CDR1 is KGHSH and CDR2 LQKENI. CDR3 length: 12 residues. Trimming shortened V by 6 bases and J by 9 bases, and 12 bases separated the two germline ends. The DNA of the CDR3 is TGTGCCAGCTCGACGACAGGCCTTGAGCAGTTCTTC. Residues: CASSTTGLEQFF. Full variable domain (remainder filled in from reference TRBV18 and TRBJ2-1): NAGVMQNPRHLVRRRGQEARLRCSPMKGHSHVYWYRQLPEEGLKFMVYLQKENIIDESGMPKERFSAEFPKEGPSILRIQQVVRGDSAAYFCASSTTGLEQFFGPGTRLTVL.

This clone was recorded only once. V usage is TRBV30 and J usage is TRBJ1-2; no firm D call. This CDR3 has 12 residues. Trimming stripped 2 bases from V and 2 bases from J, with 6 bases between. The germline V gene encodes CDR1 GTSNPN and CDR2 SVGIG (reference sequence). In nucleotides, the CDR3 is TGTGCCTGGAGTAAGGAGAACTATGGCTACACCTTC. Translated: CAWSKENYGYTF.

The J gene is TRBJ2-5, the V gene TRBV6-6, with 10 nucleotides matching TRBD1. The trim removed 0 bases at V and 7 bases at J, leaving 8 bases unmatched. This CDR3 is built from 16 residues. Germline CDR1 MNHNY, CDR2 SVGAGI (reference sequence). In DNA, the CDR3 is TGTGCCAGCAGTTACTCGATCGGACAGGGGGAGGCGACCCAGTACTTC. It yields the protein CASSYSIGQGEATQYF.

The genes are TRBV7-9 and TRBJ1-4, with D possibly being TRBD1 (5 bases). CDR3 size: 15 residues. V lost 5 bases to trimming and J lost 8 bases, with 18 bases between them. Germline V gene lookup returns CDR1 SEHNR and CDR2 FQNEAQ (reference sequence). CDR3 loop: CASSPAGEEGEKLFF. For the CDR3, the DNA is TGTGCCAGCAGCCCGGCCGGGGAGGAGGGGGAAAAACTGTTTTTT.

The V gene is TRBV6-6, the J gene TRBJ2-1; the D gene is possibly TRBD2 (6 bases). The ends were cut back, 0 bases at V and 9 bases at J, with 9 bases in the middle. This CDR3 is 13 amino acids long. Looked up from germline, CDR1 is MNHNY and CDR2 is SVGAGI (reference sequence). CDR3 loop: CASSYSTGVEQFF. CDR3 nucleotides: TGTGCCAGCAGTTACTCGACGGGGGTTGAGCAGTTCTTC.

The chain carries TRBV14 and TRBJ2-7, with D perhaps TRBD2 (6 bases). Germline loops: CDR1 SGHDN, CDR2 FVKESK. CDR3 length: 16 residues. The V end was cut by 0 bases, the J end by 2 bases, with 14 bases between. The CDR3 sequence: CASSQDKAGRTYEQYF. As DNA, the CDR3 is TGTGCCAGCAGCCAAGATAAGGCAGGGAGGACCTACGAGCAGTACTTC.

The chain uses TRBV28 and TRBJ2-7; no clear D. In germline, CDR1 is MDHEN, CDR2 SYDVKM. The V and J ends lost 7 bases and 2 bases respectively, with 9 bases between them. The CDR3 extends over 12 amino acids. In DNA, the CDR3 is TGTGCCAGCATAAGCAGCGCCTACGAGCAGTACTTC. Amino acids: CASISSAYEQYF.

As DNA, the CDR3 is TGTGCCAGCAGTGACGGGGGCCCGACCTCTGGAAACACCATATATTTT. As protein: CASSDGGPTSGNTIYF. The V call is TRBV6-4, the J call TRBJ1-3; TRBD1 is a possible D gene (6 bases). V lost 2 bases, J lost 0 bases, and 11 bases lay in between. Germline V gives CDR1 MRHNA, CDR2 SNTAGT. CDR3 length: 16 residues.

This chain connects TRBV6-1 to TRBJ2-2; TRBD1 agrees at 7 bases. Germline assignment: CDR1 MNHNS and CDR2 SASEGT. The length of the CDR3 is 15 residues. Trimming at V came to 3 bases and at J to 4 bases, leaving 5 bases not matched to a gene. DNA for the CDR3: TGTGCCAGCAGTGACGGACAGGTGGGCACCGGGGAGCTGTTTTTT. Amino acids: CASSDGQVGTGELFF.

The chain couples TRBV5-6 to TRBJ1-1, with D unresolved. With 3 bases removed from V and 9 bases from J, the gap between germline ends came to 12 bases. Germline loops: CDR1 SGHDT, CDR2 YYEEEE. The CDR3 runs to 12 residues. The CDR3 protein is CASSWAQYQAFF. In DNA, the CDR3 is TGTGCCAGCAGCTGGGCCCAGTATCAAGCTTTCTTT.

The chain joins TRBV14 to TRBJ1-6; 8 bases are a match to TRBD1. Per the germline V gene, CDR1 is SGHDN and CDR2 is FVKESK. V gave up 3 bases and J gave up 9 bases; unmatched junction bases: 4. CDR3 length: 14 residues. CDR3 in amino acids: CASSQTGVRSPLHF. The CDR3 bases are TGTGCCAGCAGCCAGACAGGGGTACGTTCACCCCTCCACTTT.

This chain links TRBV6-5 with TRBJ1-6, with 7 bases that match TRBD1. In germline, CDR1 is MNHEY, CDR2 SVGAGI. The trim removed 3 bases at V and 6 bases at J, leaving 5 bases unmatched. The CDR3 has 15 amino acids. The CDR3 loop is CASSYNPGGNSPLHF. CDR3 DNA: TGTGCCAGCAGTTATAACCCAGGGGGTAATTCACCCCTCCACTTT.

The rearrangement links TRBV2 to TRBJ1-2; D unclear. This CDR3 comprises 13 residues. Trimming cost V 8 bases and J 4 bases, with 14 bases left between them. CDR1 is SNHLY, CDR2 FYNNEI, per germline. The CDR3 spells CASGVPGGYGYTF. CDR3 bases: TGTGCCAGCGGCGTTCCGGGTGGCTATGGCTACACCTTC.

The chain joins TRBV15 to TRBJ2-1, with D perhaps matching TRBD2 (6 bases). V gave up 1 base and J gave up 12 bases, with 13 bases separating them. The CDR3 has 13 residues. Germline V gives CDR1 LNHNV, CDR2 YYDKDF (reference sequence). CDR3 amino acids: CATSRGSGFAQFF. CDR3 nucleotide sequence: TGTGCCACCAGCAGAGGTAGCGGATTTGCGCAGTTCTTC.